This T cell receptor (beta chain) was recovered during a study of cytomegalovirus exposure and HLA in healthy donors. Per germline, CDR1 GTSNPN and CDR2 SVGIG (reference sequence). The CDR3 is 13 amino acids. V gave up 4 bases and J gave up 3 bases; unmatched junction bases: 2. Both 60 Vbeta primers and 13 Jbeta primers went into the PCR. The data were produced by immunoSEQ multiplex PCR, yet TCRdb's version contains in-frame clones alone and is incomplete. The table shows 160,000 or so clones, with almost 80% occurring only once. Source material: PBMCs. The TCR was taken from a man younger than 35 in good health and CMV-seropositive. The J gene is TRBJ2-2, the V gene TRBV30, with TRBD1 matching over 7 bases. In nucleotides, the CDR3 is TGTGCCTGGAACAGGGGTGACACCGGGGAGCTGTTTTTT. Translated, it gives CAWNRGDTGELFF.